Below, 32 T cell receptor beta chains from the same sample are listed, as sequenced in a study of T cell changes during pregnancy in multiple sclerosis. Generated by immunoSEQ multiplex PCR, the TCRdb table keeps only in-frame clones and is missing some. The sample lists about 100,000 clones, over 80% occurring once. The sequencing used peripheral blood, collected after pregnancy. These receptors all stem from a female donor with multiple sclerosis, enrolled in a pregnancy study.

The chain links TRBV18 to TRBJ2-3, with a tentative D call TRBD2 (7 bases). Germline V CDR1 and CDR2: KGHSH, LQKENI. The V and J ends lost 2 bases and 4 bases respectively, with 13 bases between them. This CDR3 is 15 amino acids long. This chain's CDR3 is CASSPGGASPDTQYF. DNA for the CDR3: TGTGCCAGCTCACCAGGGGGGGCGAGCCCAGATACGCAGTATTTT.

The chain is built from TRBV7-6 and TRBJ2-7, with D tentatively TRBD2 (5 bases). This CDR3 has 11 residues. CDR1 and CDR2 (germline): SGHVS, FNYEAQ. V lost 5 bases and J 6 bases, leaving 8 bases between the germline ends. As DNA, the CDR3 is TGTGCCAGCAGCCGAGGGTCCGAGCAGTACTTC. Translating it yields CASSRGSEQYF. Full variable domain (remainder filled in from reference TRBV7-6 and TRBJ2-7): GAGVSQSPRYKVTKRGQDVALRCDPISGHVSLYWYRQALGQGPEFLTYFNYEAQQDKSGLPNDRFSAERPEGSISTLTIQRTEQRDSAMYRCASSRGSEQYFGPGTRLTVT.

V usage is TRBV4-2 and J usage is TRBJ2-5, with 7 bases aligning to TRBD1. Trimming at V came to 4 bases and at J to 3 bases, leaving 8 bases not matched to a gene. Germline CDR1 is LGHNA and CDR2 is YNFKEQ. There are 15 residues in the CDR3. Here the CDR3 reads CASSPGGPGEETQYF. The CDR3 bases are TGTGCCAGCAGCCCAGGGGGTCCAGGGGAAGAGACCCAGTACTTC.

The V gene is TRBV7-3, the J gene TRBJ2-2, with TRBD1 matching over 9 bases. CDR3 length: 15 amino acids. The V gene end was trimmed by 3 bases and the J gene end by 5 bases; junction bases not matched to a gene: 4. Germline V gene sequence: CDR1 SGHTA, CDR2 FQGTGA. CDR3 sequence reads: CASSFGTGPTGELFF. DNA for the CDR3: TGTGCCAGCAGCTTCGGGACAGGGCCTACCGGGGAGCTGTTTTTT.

The count of this clone is one. The V and J genes are TRBV27 and TRBJ2-2; TRBD1 matches at 7 bases. The CDR3 is 13 amino acids. The germline CDR1 and CDR2 sequences are MNHEY and SMNVEV (reference sequence). Trimming at V came to 5 bases and at J to 5 bases, leaving 2 bases not matched to a gene. The CDR3 loop is CASSQQGTGELFF. The DNA of the CDR3 is TGTGCCAGCAGTCAACAGGGGACCGGGGAGCTGTTTTTT.

The gene calls are TRBV5-1 and TRBJ2-3; a possible D gene is TRBD2 (7 bases). The CDR3 covers 18 residues. The V end was cut by 0 bases, the J end by 6 bases, with 23 bases between. Germline assignment: CDR1 SGHRS and CDR2 YFSETQ. The CDR3 spells CASSLGRGGTLSTDTQYF. In DNA, the CDR3 is TGCGCCAGCAGCTTGGGGAGGGGGGGGACCCTCTCTACCGATACGCAGTATTTT.

The chain has TRBV4-3 and TRBJ2-3; perhaps TRBD2 as D (6 bases). CDR3 length: 17 residues. The V gene's germline CDR1 is LGHNA and CDR2 YSLEER. V dropped 0 bases and J dropped 1 base, with 14 bases sitting between them. The CDR3 DNA reads as TGCGCCAGCAGCCAAGATTGGCGGGGTTGGGGCACAGATACGCAGTATTTT. Residues: CASSQDWRGWGTDTQYF.

V gene TRBV28 combines with J gene TRBJ1-1; 8 nucleotides align to TRBD1. After removal of 3 bases from V and 2 bases from J, the junction contained 5 bases not matched to a gene. Germline assignment: CDR1 MDHEN and CDR2 SYDVKM. The CDR3 has 15 amino acids. The CDR3 sequence is CASSFQGAFNTEAFF. In DNA form, the CDR3 reads TGTGCCAGCAGTTTCCAGGGGGCTTTTAACACTGAAGCTTTCTTT.

The chain recombines TRBV4-3 with TRBJ2-7; D unresolved. The V end lost 1 base, the J end lost 7 bases, and 5 bases lay between the germline ends. Germline-derived CDR1 and CDR2 are LGHNA and YSLEER. The CDR3 has 11 amino acids. For the CDR3, the DNA is TGCGCCAGCAGCCAAGTAGAGGAGCAGTACTTC. This sequence encodes CASSQVEEQYF.

This clone was observed once. The chain recombines TRBV5-1 with TRBJ1-2; 8 positions agree with TRBD1. Germline V gives CDR1 SGHRS, CDR2 YFSETQ. This CDR3 spans 14 amino acids. V shed 0 bases and J 6 bases; nucleotides not matched to a gene: 4. The CDR3 reads CASSLEQGDNGYTF. CDR3 nucleotide sequence: TGCGCCAGCAGCTTGGAACAGGGGGACAATGGCTACACCTTC.

This clone came up a few times. Written as DNA, the CDR3 is TGTGCCAGCAGCTTATCCTACGAGCAGTTCTTC. This sequence encodes CASSLSYEQFF. The chain uses TRBV7-9 and TRBJ2-1; D unresolved. CDR1 is SEHNR, CDR2 FQNEAQ, per germline (reference sequence). The CDR3 is 11 amino acids. The germline V and J ends were trimmed by 2 bases and 10 bases, with 6 bases remaining between them.

CDR3 bases: TGTGCCAGCTCACCCCTGGGACAGGGTACTTCCGAGACCTATAATTCACCCCTCCACTTT. Residues: CASSPLGQGTSETYNSPLHF. J is TRBJ1-6 and V is TRBV18; the match to TRBD1 covers 9 bases. Germline assignment: CDR1 KGHSH and CDR2 LQKENI. V dropped 3 bases and J dropped 2; count of bases not matched to a gene: 14. The CDR3 sequence is 20 residues long.

This clone was counted once. The V call is TRBV5-4, the J call TRBJ1-2, with 10 bases that match TRBD1. This CDR3 contains 14 residues. Germline V CDR1 and CDR2: SGHNT, YYREEE (reference sequence). V gave up 2 bases and J gave up 6 bases; unmatched junction bases: 4. The CDR3 DNA reads as TGTGCCAGCAGCTTTAGACAGGGGGCGGATGGCTACACCTTC. Protein sequence: CASSFRQGADGYTF.

CDR3 bases: TGCGCCAGCAGCACTACAGGGGACCTAAACTATGGCTACACCTTC. Protein sequence: CASSTTGDLNYGYTF. The chain couples TRBV10-1 to TRBJ1-2; the match to TRBD1 covers 7 bases. Germline V lookup: CDR1 WNHNN, CDR2 SYGVQD (reference sequence). V shed 6 bases, J shed 2 bases, and the junction held 9 bases outside the gene matches. This CDR3 has 15 amino acids.

The chain employs TRBV28 and TRBJ1-4; D might be TRBD1 (6 bases). The CDR3 consists of 18 residues. Germline values: CDR1 MDHEN, CDR2 SYDVKM. Trimming cost V 6 bases and J 0 bases, with 20 bases left between them. The CDR3 spells CASRTYRDQIATNEKLFF. The CDR3 coding sequence is TGTGCCAGCAGGACATACAGGGACCAGATTGCAACTAATGAAAAACTGTTTTTT.

V gene TRBV2 combines with J gene TRBJ1-5; D call uncertain. Trimming shortened V by 0 bases and J by 7 bases, and 13 bases separated the two germline ends. This CDR3 region has 15 residues. The germline gives CDR1 SNHLY, CDR2 FYNNEI. CDR3 nucleotides: TGTGCCAGCAGTGAAGCGCTGCACAACCAGCAGCCCCAGCATTTT. Protein: CASSEALHNQQPQHF.

This chain connects TRBV5-1 to TRBJ2-7; a weak D match, TRBD1 (6 bases). V was shortened by 4 bases and J by 6 bases, with 14 bases between the two germline ends. CDR3 length: 13 residues. Germline CDR1 SGHRS, CDR2 YFSETQ. CDR3 region: CASSTQGSLEQYF. The CDR3 DNA reads as TGCGCCAGCAGCACACAGGGTTCCCTCGAGCAGTACTTC.

The J gene is TRBJ2-7, the V gene TRBV11-1; D is ambiguous. Trimming stripped 4 bases from V and 7 bases from J, with 11 bases between. Germline V gives CDR1 SGHAT, CDR2 FQDESV (reference sequence). This CDR3 contains 12 residues. The CDR3 here is CASSSDWREQYF. The CDR3 coding sequence is TGTGCCAGCAGCTCTGACTGGCGGGAGCAGTACTTC.

The V call is TRBV6-6, the J call TRBJ1-1; 7 bases are a match to TRBD1. The CDR3 totals 14 residues. Looked up from germline, CDR1 is MNHNY and CDR2 is SVGAGI (reference sequence). The J segment lost 3 bases and the V segment lost 6 bases, leaving 7 bases of the junction unmatched. CDR3 nucleotides: TGTGCCAGCAGCCCCAGACAGGGCGACACTGAAGCTTTCTTT. Its translation: CASSPRQGDTEAFF.

On this clone itself: Mismatch with germline at one junction end may stem from a read error. CDR3 sequence reads: CASSYLGQGASDNEQFF. CDR3 in DNA: TGCGCCAGCAGCTACTTGGGACAGGGGGCCTCCGACAATGAGCAGTTCTTC. The chain links TRBV4-3 to TRBJ2-1; 12 bases are shared with TRBD1. This CDR3 region has 17 residues. The germline V gene encodes CDR1 LGHNA and CDR2 YSLEER.

The rearrangement uses TRBV21-1 and TRBJ2-7; TRBD2 is the table's D call, not checked against the DNA. TRBV21-1 is tagged as a pseudogene. This CDR3 has 19 amino acids. This chain's CDR3 is CASSKPGWGGGHHSYEQYF. In DNA form, the CDR3 reads TGTGCCAGCAGCAAACCCGGGTGGGGCGGGGGGCACCATTCCTACGAGCAGTACTTC.

The chain is built from TRBV6-1 and TRBJ1-3; D ambiguous. The CDR3 length is 13 residues. Per the germline V gene, CDR1 is MNHNS and CDR2 is SASEGT. Trimming pared 2 bases from V and 9 bases from J, leaving 11 bases between. This CDR3 reads CASSEWPGSTIYF. Here the CDR3 DNA reads TGTGCCAGCAGTGAATGGCCGGGGAGCACCATATATTTT.

The V and J genes are TRBV4-2 and TRBJ2-1; TRBD2 matches 11 bases. The germline gives CDR1 LGHNA, CDR2 YNFKEQ. The CDR3 is 20 amino acids. Germline trimming cut 1 base from V and 1 base from J; bases unmatched to any gene: 12. CDR3 protein: CASSQVAGGGTTSSYNEQFF. CDR3 coding DNA: TGTGCCAGCAGCCAAGTAGCGGGAGGGGGAACGACTTCGTCCTACAATGAGCAGTTCTTC.

The chain combines TRBV6-1 with TRBJ1-4, with D possibly TRBD1 on 5 matching bases. Trimming cost V 6 bases and J 8 bases, with 13 bases left between them. CDR3 length: 13 residues. Germline loops: CDR1 MNHNS, CDR2 SASEGT. The DNA of the CDR3 is TGTGCCAGCAGCACAAGAACAGGAGAAAAACTGTTTTTT. Translation: CASSTRTGEKLFF.

The V call is TRBV5-1, the J call TRBJ2-5, with D tentatively TRBD1 (6 bases). The V gene's germline CDR1 is SGHRS and CDR2 YFSETQ. The CDR3 has 16 residues. V lost 5 bases and J lost 2, with 19 bases in between. The CDR3 coding sequence is TGCGCCAGCAGGCTGAGGACAGAAAATGTTCAAGAGACCCAGTACTTC. Protein product: CASRLRTENVQETQYF.

The J gene is TRBJ2-6, the V gene TRBV6-6; TRBD1 might be the D (5 bases). The germline CDR1 and CDR2 sequences are MNHNY and SVGAGI (reference sequence). Trimming removed 2 bases from V and 2 bases from J, with 7 bases in between. The length of the CDR3 is 15 residues. CDR3 bases: TGTGCCAGCAGTTACCCAGGGACTGGGGCCAACGTCCTGACTTTC. Its protein is CASSYPGTGANVLTF.

V usage is TRBV27 and J usage is TRBJ2-1, with TRBD2 matching 13 bases. Germline V lookup: CDR1 MNHEY, CDR2 SMNVEV (reference sequence). V shed 5 bases and J 5 bases; nucleotides not matched to a gene: 3. The CDR3 runs 15 residues. The CDR3 loop reads CASSKGTSGNNEQFF. The CDR3 DNA sequence: TGTGCCAGCAGTAAGGGGACTAGCGGGAACAATGAGCAGTTCTTC.

The chain couples TRBV7-3 to TRBJ2-3; the match to TRBD1 covers 9 bases. This CDR3 is built from 20 residues. With V trimmed by 4 bases and J by 2 bases, 19 bases remained unmatched. CDR1 and CDR2 from the germline V gene are SGHTA and FQGTGA. The CDR3 region has the DNA TGTGCCAGCAGCTCATGGCCGGGGGACAGGGTATGGGTGGACACAGATACGCAGTATTTT. Its protein is CASSSWPGDRVWVDTDTQYF.

The V call is TRBV7-9, the J call TRBJ1-3; perhaps TRBD1 as D (5 bases). Germline assignment: CDR1 SEHNR and CDR2 FQNEAQ (reference sequence). V shed 3 bases and J shed 7 bases, with 7 bases lying between them. CDR3 length: 12 amino acids. The DNA of the CDR3 is TGTGCCAGCAGCTTGGGGGGGAACACCATATATTTT. Its translation: CASSLGGNTIYF.

The count of this clone is one. V usage is TRBV7-9 and J usage is TRBJ1-2; D call uncertain. The CDR3 length is 11 residues. Trimming took off 4 bases at V and 7 bases at J, with 7 bases between the two ends. Germline V gene data show CDR1 as SEHNR and CDR2 as FQNEAQ (reference sequence). DNA for the CDR3: TGTGCCAGCAGCTCCACGCGTGGCTACACCTTC. Protein product: CASSSTRGYTF.

The rearrangement links TRBV9 to TRBJ1-6; a weak D match, TRBD1 (6 bases). With 2 bases removed from V and 8 bases from J, the gap between germline ends came to 11 bases. Per the germline V gene, CDR1 is SGDLS and CDR2 is YYNGEE. The CDR3 runs 14 residues. The CDR3 nucleotides read TGTGCCAGCAGCGTGACAGGTCTAGATTCACCCCTCCACTTT. Translating it yields CASSVTGLDSPLHF.

The chain has TRBV15 and TRBJ1-2; D call uncertain. There are 15 residues in the CDR3. The germline CDR1 and CDR2 sequences are LNHNV and YYDKDF (reference sequence). V lost 0 bases and J lost 7, with 15 bases in between. Here the CDR3 DNA reads TGTGCCACCAGCAGAGATTTTGAGGGAGGGTCTGGCTACACCTTC. Translating it yields CATSRDFEGGSGYTF. Looking up the rest from reference TRBV15 and TRBJ1-2 gives the full variable domain: DAMVIQNPRYQVTQFGKPVTLSCSQTLNHNVMYWYQQKSSQAPKLLFHYYDKDFNNEADTPDNFQSRRPNTSFCFLDIRSPGLGDTAMYLCATSRDFEGGSGYTFGSGTRLTVV.